The next 2 T cell receptor beta chains were all read from a single sample in a study of cytomegalovirus exposure and HLA in healthy donors. PCR amplification relied on 60 Vbeta primers (plus 13 Jbeta primers). Profiled with immunoSEQ multiplex PCR; TCRdb holds only in-frame clones, not every one. The table includes about 140,000 clones, 60% to 75% detected once. Sequenced material: PBMCs. These receptors were collected from a man aged 25 to 40 in good health and CMV-seronegative.

The rearrangement uses TRBV28 and TRBJ1-3; D uncertain. CDR3 length equals 13 residues. The V gene lost 8 bases and the J gene lost 1 base, with 9 bases spanning the gap. CDR1 is MDHEN, CDR2 SYDVKM, per germline. The CDR3 DNA reads as TGTGCCAGCCGGGAGCAGTCTGGAAACACCATATATTTT. It codes for CASREQSGNTIYF. The entire variable domain, with the rest obtained from reference TRBV28 and TRBJ1-3, is as follows: DVKVTQSSRYLVKRTGEKVFLECVQDMDHENMFWYRQDPGLGLRLIYFSYDVKMKEKGDIPEGYSVSREKKERFSLILESASTNQTSMYLCASREQSGNTIYFGEGSWLTVV.

The V gene is TRBV7-8, the J gene TRBJ2-7, with 8 bases fitting TRBD1. The V and J ends lost 5 bases and 1 base, in that order; junction bases with no gene match: 4. The CDR3 is 14 amino acids. Germline lookup yields CDR1 SGHVS and CDR2 FQNEAQ. In DNA form, the CDR3 reads TGTGCCAGCAGCCTGGGACAGGTGTCCTACGAGCAGTACTTC. Translating it yields CASSLGQVSYEQYF.